These 16 T cell receptor beta chains were all obtained from the same sample, sequenced in a study of blood T cells in healthy people across ages. Through a sample-barcoded 5' primer and a J-beta primer mix, a second PCR was run for roughly 6 to 11 cycles. MiXCR, applied by TCRdb to the 5' RACE reads, yields one record per CDR3 protein. The sample contains about 1 million distinct CDR3 sequences, 35% to 50% of which appear only once. The specimen sequenced was blood. These TCRs come from a woman aged 55 to 70 in good health.

This clonotype was detected only once. This chain links TRBV6-6 with TRBJ1-6; maybe TRBD1 (6 bases). CDR3 length: 13 amino acids. Between the trimmed V and J ends, which lost 11 bases and 4 bases, there was a span of 12 bases. Germline CDR1 is MNHNY and CDR2 is SVGAGI (reference sequence). In DNA, the CDR3 is TGTGCCGGGAGGACAGATTATAATTCACCCCTCCACTTT. Its protein product is CAGRTDYNSPLHF.

The chain couples TRBV5-6 to TRBJ2-7; 15 bases fit TRBD2. Germline V lookup: CDR1 SGHDT, CDR2 YYEEEE. The CDR3 contains 16 residues. The J segment lost 3 bases and the V segment lost 4 bases, leaving 5 bases of the junction unmatched. CDR3 in DNA: TGTGCCAGCAGCAAAGGGACTAGCGGGAGGATCTACGAGCAGTACTTC. It codes for CASSKGTSGRIYEQYF.

The V call is TRBV4-1, the J call TRBJ1-6; weak D call: TRBD1 (5 bases). Trimming cost V 1 base and J 7 bases, with 11 bases left between them. CDR3 length: 15 amino acids. Germline loops: CDR1 MGHRA, CDR2 YSYEKL. The CDR3 loop reads CASSQAGGLNSPLHF. The DNA for the CDR3 is TGCGCCAGCAGCCAAGCGGGGGGACTAAATTCACCCCTCCACTTT.

The genes are TRBV12-3 or TRBV12-4 and TRBJ2-7; TRBD2 agrees at 10 bases. The CDR3 spans 16 residues. The V segment lost 2 bases and the J segment 4 bases; nucleotides outside the gene matches: 8. CDR3 DNA sequence: TGTGCCAGCAGTTTAAGCGTCGGGACTAGCGCTTACGAGCAGTACTTC. This codes for CASSLSVGTSAYEQYF.

This clonotype was detected many times. V and J are TRBV27 and TRBJ2-4; unclear D gene. V lost 5 bases to trimming and J lost 0 bases, with 5 bases between them. There are 13 residues in the CDR3. Germline V CDR1 and CDR2: MNHEY, SMNVEV (reference sequence). The chain's CDR3 is CASSPLAKNIQYF. CDR3 coding DNA: TGTGCCAGCAGTCCATTAGCCAAAAACATTCAGTACTTC.

The chain has TRBV6-4 and TRBJ2-5, with 10 bases aligning to TRBD2. Germline CDR1 and CDR2: MRHNA and SNTAGT. The CDR3 has 15 residues. The ends lost 3 bases at V and 11 bases at J; junction bases unmatched: 12. CDR3 residues: CASSELAGTHNEQYF. The DNA of the CDR3 is TGTGCCAGCAGTGAACTAGCGGGAACCCACAATGAGCAGTACTTC.

A few counts support this clonotype. The chain links TRBV2 to TRBJ2-5; no definite D call. With 10 bases removed from V and 4 bases from J, the gap between germline ends came to 7 bases. Germline CDR1 SNHLY, CDR2 FYNNEI. The CDR3 runs 10 residues. CDR3 protein: CATMGETQYF. CDR3 nucleotides: TGTGCCACCATGGGAGAGACCCAGTACTTC.

V usage is TRBV29-1 and J usage is TRBJ1-1; weak D call: TRBD1 (5 bases). The CDR3 sequence is 13 residues long. The germline V gene encodes CDR1 SQVTM and CDR2 ANQGSEA. Trimming pared 4 bases from V and 3 bases from J, leaving 12 bases between. The CDR3 DNA reads TGCAGCGTTGGATCGGGGCTACACACTGAAGCTTTCTTT. It specifies CSVGSGLHTEAFF.

This clonotype was counted only a few times. The chain links TRBV4-1 to TRBJ2-3; TRBD2 matches at 7 bases. This CDR3 comprises 17 residues. The V gene's germline CDR1 is MGHRA and CDR2 YSYEKL. V lost 2 bases, J lost 1 base, and 9 bases stayed unmatched. The CDR3 nucleotides read TGCGCCAGCAGCCAATTCCGGACCCTAGCGGGCACAGATACGCAGTATTTT. Its translation is CASSQFRTLAGTDTQYF.

V usage is TRBV6-1 and J usage is TRBJ2-3; D may be TRBD2 (5 bases). With 5 bases removed from V and 1 base from J, the gap between germline ends came to 13 bases. The CDR3 length is 15 residues. CDR1 MNHNS and CDR2 SASEGT come from the germline V gene. The CDR3 reads CASSQLAGRTDTQYF. The CDR3 DNA reads as TGTGCCAGCAGTCAGCTAGCCGGACGCACAGATACGCAGTATTTT.

This clonotype occurred a few times. CDR3 amino acids: CASSLGQSFSYEQYF. CDR3 coding DNA: TGTGCCAGCAGCTTGGGACAGAGTTTCTCCTACGAGCAGTACTTC. The V gene is TRBV5-5, the J gene TRBJ2-7; TRBD1 might be the D (5 bases). CDR3 length: 15 residues. CDR1 is SGHKS, CDR2 YYEKEE, per germline (reference sequence). Between the trimmed V and J ends, which lost 0 bases and 0 bases, there was a span of 10 bases.

Regarding this clonotype: One base away lies a much larger clone, so this may be a sequencing read error. This sequence joins TRBV29-1 and TRBJ2-7; no clear D gene. The germline gives CDR1 SQVTM, CDR2 ANQGSEA. The V end was cut by 6 bases, the J end by 3 bases, with 9 bases between. This CDR3 is 11 amino acids long. The CDR3 DNA sequence: TGCAGCGTCGCCCAGAGCTACGAGCAGTACTTC. Its protein is CSVAQSYEQYF.

This clonotype was seen only once. The chain couples TRBV7-8 to TRBJ1-1, with a weak D call TRBD1 (5 bases). V was clipped by 5 bases and J by 11 bases, with 18 bases between them. The CDR3 is 13 residues long. The V gene's germline CDR1 is SGHVS and CDR2 FQNEAQ. The CDR3 here is CASSGTGAVSAFF. The CDR3 nucleotides are TGTGCCAGCAGCGGAACAGGCGCGGTGAGCGCTTTCTTT.

The chain carries TRBV20-1 and TRBJ2-5; 9 bases fit TRBD2. This CDR3 has 15 residues. Germline CDR1 reads DFQATT; CDR2 reads SNEGSKA (reference sequence). V dropped 3 bases and J dropped 1; count of bases not matched to a gene: 6. The CDR3 loop is CSARKGGGVQETQYF. In DNA form, the CDR3 reads TGCAGTGCTAGGAAGGGCGGGGGGGTCCAAGAGACCCAGTACTTC.

This chain links TRBV12-3 or TRBV12-4 with TRBJ2-2; 8 bases align to TRBD2. CDR3 length: 14 amino acids. V trimming: 6 bases; J trimming: 7 bases; junction bases outside the gene matches: 7. CDR3 residues: CASSRSGSVGELFF. Here the CDR3 DNA reads TGTGCCAGCAGCCGAAGCGGGAGTGTCGGGGAGCTGTTTTTT.

This chain uses TRBV29-1 with TRBJ2-2; D is unresolved. The CDR3 is 13 residues long. Trimming stripped 5 bases from V and 5 bases from J, with 12 bases between. Germline CDR1 reads SQVTM; CDR2 reads ANQGSEA. CDR3 residues: CSVTGLGTGELFF. The CDR3, as DNA: TGCAGCGTTACCGGATTGGGTACCGGGGAGCTGTTTTTT.